Below are 9 T cell receptor beta chains sequenced from a single sample in a study of blood T cell repertoires in COVID-19. The assay was immunoSEQ multiplex PCR, and TCRdb's table has in-frame clones only and misses some. The table has about 200,000 clones, 80% to 85% seen once. Specimen: PBMCs or T cells enriched from blood (not recorded which). Receptors originate from a middle-aged man who had recovered from COVID-19.

This chain links TRBV7-2 with TRBJ1-2, with TRBD1 matching over 7 bases. This CDR3 contains 13 residues. V lost 4 bases to trimming and J lost 4 bases; unmatched junction nucleotides: 3. Germline-derived CDR1 and CDR2 are SGHTA and FQGNSA. The CDR3 loop is CASSSTGTYGYTF. The CDR3 DNA is TGTGCCAGCAGCTCGACAGGGACCTATGGCTACACCTTC.

The chain employs TRBV13 and TRBJ2-2, with TRBD1 matching 8 bases. Germline trimming cut 5 bases from V and 5 bases from J; bases unmatched to any gene: 13. This CDR3 has 17 amino acids. Germline CDR1 and CDR2: PRHDT and FYEKMQ (reference sequence). CDR3 nucleotides: TGTGCCAGCAGCAGACTGACCAGGGGGCGAATGACCGGGGAGCTGTTTTTT. Translated: CASSRLTRGRMTGELFF.

The chain is built from TRBV19 and TRBJ1-6; a possible D gene is TRBD1 (6 bases). CDR1 and CDR2 from the germline V gene are LNHDA and SQIVND (reference sequence). With 2 bases removed from V and 0 bases from J, the gap between germline ends came to 8 bases. The CDR3 extends over 16 amino acids. CDR3 sequence reads: CASSITGSSYNSPLHF. The CDR3 region has the DNA TGTGCCAGTAGTATAACAGGGAGCTCCTATAATTCACCCCTCCACTTT.

In its sample, this clone was seen a few times. This CDR3 is CASRPGTGSSYNSPLHF. The CDR3 bases are TGTGCCAGCAGGCCGGGGACAGGGAGCTCCTATAATTCACCCCTCCACTTT. The chain carries TRBV28 and TRBJ1-6; TRBD1 matches 9 bases. In germline, CDR1 is MDHEN, CDR2 SYDVKM. With 6 bases clipped from V and 0 bases from J, the junction kept 6 bases outside the gene matches. This CDR3 comprises 17 residues.

This chain uses TRBV4-1 with TRBJ1-3; 9 bases map to TRBD1. V trimming: 6 bases; J trimming: 4 bases; junction bases outside the gene matches: 7. Germline CDR1 is MGHRA and CDR2 is YSYEKL. The CDR3 consists of 15 residues. CDR3 sequence: CASSPRDREGNTIYF. The CDR3 DNA follows: TGCGCCAGCAGTCCCCGGGACAGGGAAGGAAACACCATATATTTT.

This clone was detected a few times. This chain joins TRBV5-6 and TRBJ1-1; D gene ambiguous. The CDR3 consists of 15 residues. Germline-derived CDR1 and CDR2 are SGHDT and YYEEEE. Deletions cut 6 bases from V and 3 bases from J, with 18 bases between. The CDR3 loop reads CASNPRLGRDTEAFF. Written as DNA, the CDR3 is TGTGCCAGCAACCCCCGGTTAGGGCGGGACACTGAAGCTTTCTTT. The complete variable domain, with remaining parts taken from reference TRBV5-6 and TRBJ1-1, reads DAGVTQSPTHLIKTRGQQVTLRCSPKSGHDTVSWYQQALGQGPQFIFQYYEEEERQRGNFPDRFSGHQFPNYSSELNVNALLLGDSALYLCASNPRLGRDTEAFFGQGTRLTVV.

This rearrangement joins TRBV5-6 to TRBJ2-5, with D maybe TRBD1 (6 bases). Germline V gene sequence: CDR1 SGHDT, CDR2 YYEEEE. There are 14 residues in the CDR3. Trimming removed 7 bases at V and 5 bases at J, with 18 bases between. The CDR3, as DNA: TGTGCCAGCGTTGGGGCAGGGGTTACGGAGACCCAGTACTTC. Protein sequence: CASVGAGVTETQYF.

The genes are TRBV28 and TRBJ2-3, with D perhaps matching TRBD1 (6 bases). Germline CDR1 is MDHEN and CDR2 is SYDVKM. The CDR3 runs 14 residues. Deletions cut 5 bases from V and 7 bases from J, with 16 bases between. The CDR3 DNA sequence: TGTGCCAGCAGTCGGGCAGGGGACCCCTATACGCAGTATTTT. Amino acid sequence: CASSRAGDPYTQYF.

The V call is TRBV5-5, the J call TRBJ2-6; 7 bases match TRBD2. The V gene's germline CDR1 is SGHKS and CDR2 YYEKEE (reference sequence). V lost 4 bases to trimming and J lost 4 bases; unmatched junction nucleotides: 8. This CDR3 is built from 16 residues. The CDR3 sequence: CASSGGLAGGANVLTF. The CDR3 bases are TGTGCCAGCAGCGGAGGTTTAGCGGGCGGGGCCAACGTCCTGACTTTC. Filled out from reference TRBV5-5 and TRBJ2-6, the complete variable domain reads DAGVTQSPTHLIKTRGQQVTLRCSPISGHKSVSWYQQVLGQGPQFIFQYYEKEERGRGNFPDRFSARQFPNYSSELNVNALLLGDSALYLCASSGGLAGGANVLTFGAGSRLTVL.